This T cell receptor beta chain was found in a study of shared clonotypes between healthy human individuals. Concerning this clone: Its specificity is unknown.

In the original processing: ImmunoSEQ output lacked quality scores and full-length reads, limiting matched filtering. The method was immunoSEQ multiplex PCR; TCRdb's version includes in-frame clones alone and lacks a portion of them. Clone size and the V and J calls come from that table; the DNA yielded D and trimming. The sample contains about 980,000 clones, 76% of which appear only once. CDR1 and CDR2 (germline): SGHNT, YYREEE (reference sequence). This CDR3 spans 14 amino acids. Trimming took off 4 bases at V and 2 bases at J, with 10 bases between the two ends. Everyone who donated was a Caucasian adult who lived in Nashville, Tennessee. Points from the study as a whole: Genetic and exposure-history diversity was limited by the few donors. Clonotype sharing among the donors was expected to vary with sequencing depth.

The sequenced sample consisted of memory CD4+ T cells sorted from blood. The subset denotes: CD45RA-negative fraction. The TCR comes from a man aged 18 to 29 in good health. The chain links TRBV5-4 to TRBJ1-3; D is uncertain. The CDR3 spells CASSTSGAGNTIYF. CDR3 DNA sequence: TGTGCCAGCAGCACCTCCGGGGCTGGAAACACCATATATTTT.